The 27 T cell receptor beta chains reported below all come from one sample, sequenced in a study of T cells after yellow fever vaccination. TCRdb passed the 5' RACE reads through MiXCR, listing each CDR3 protein once. Counted here are 200,000 to 250,000 distinct CDR3 sequences, approximately 3.2% occurring once; the ten biggest clones make up 3.2%. Sequencing used CD4+ T cells sorted from PBMCs, obtained 10 days after the yellow fever booster vaccination. These receptors were collected from a young man who received the YFV17D yellow fever vaccine.

V and J are TRBV19 and TRBJ1-5, with TRBD1 as a possible D gene (6 bases). Trimming removed 3 bases from V and 2 bases from J, with 11 bases in between. CDR3 length: 15 amino acids. The germline CDR1 and CDR2 sequences are LNHDA and SQIVND (reference sequence). The CDR3 sequence is CASSILGARNQPQHF. CDR3 in DNA: TGTGCCAGTAGTATTTTGGGGGCCCGCAATCAGCCCCAGCATTTT.

This clonotype was seen ten or more times. The chain is built from TRBV7-2 and TRBJ2-1; D is ambiguous. Germline V gives CDR1 SGHTA, CDR2 FQGNSA. This CDR3 spans 13 amino acids. Between the trimmed V and J ends, which lost 0 bases and 7 bases, there was a span of 7 bases. The CDR3 DNA follows: TGTGCCAGCAGCTTAGCGAGAACGAATGAGCAGTTCTTC. It specifies CASSLARTNEQFF.

There are many counts of this clonotype. The V and J genes are TRBV5-1 and TRBJ1-2, with D possibly matching TRBD1 (5 bases). Trimming left V 0 bases short and J 7 bases short, with 19 bases between. CDR1 SGHRS and CDR2 YFSETQ come from the germline V gene. The CDR3 is 16 amino acids. The CDR3 DNA is TGCGCCAGCAGCTTGGTCGGGGGGACTCTATCTGGTGGCTACACCTTC. Translation: CASSLVGGTLSGGYTF.

This clonotype was picked up many times. This chain links TRBV25-1 with TRBJ2-5; no clear D gene. The V end was cut by 2 bases, the J end by 2 bases, with 6 bases between. CDR1 and CDR2 (germline): MGHDK, SYGVNS. This CDR3 contains 13 residues. CDR3 in amino acids: CASSEGMQETQYF. In nucleotides, the CDR3 is TGTGCCAGCAGTGAAGGGATGCAAGAGACCCAGTACTTC. Supplemented by reference TRBV25-1 and TRBJ2-5, the full variable domain reads EADIYQTPRYLVIGTGKKITLECSQTMGHDKMYWYQQDPGMELHLIHYSYGVNSTEKGDLSSESTVSRIRTEHFPLTLESARPSHTSQYLCASSEGMQETQYFGPGTRLLVL.

This clonotype has ten or more counts. This chain connects TRBV25-1 to TRBJ1-2; TRBD1 aligns across 8 bases. The CDR3 runs to 13 residues. The ends lost 0 bases at V and 8 bases at J; junction bases unmatched: 2. Germline V gene sequence: CDR1 MGHDK, CDR2 SYGVNS. CDR3 DNA: TGTGCCAGCAGTGAATATACAGGGGGAGGCTACACCTTC. It translates to CASSEYTGGGYTF.

This clonotype has ten or more counts. The chain uses TRBV7-3 and TRBJ1-2, with D hard to call. The germline gives CDR1 SGHTA, CDR2 FQGTGA. The CDR3 runs 13 residues. Trimming took 6 bases from V and 0 from J, leaving 8 bases between them. CDR3 amino acids: CASSLGANYGYTF. CDR3 nucleotides: TGTGCCAGCAGTCTCGGCGCTAACTATGGCTACACCTTC.

This clonotype came up a few times. The rearrangement joins TRBV30 to TRBJ1-5; unclear D gene. The V and J ends lost 2 bases and 0 bases respectively, with 8 bases between them. CDR1 and CDR2 (germline): GTSNPN, SVGIG (reference sequence). The CDR3 has 14 residues. CDR3 sequence reads: CAWSLGNSNQPQHF. DNA of the CDR3: TGTGCCTGGAGTCTTGGGAATAGCAATCAGCCCCAGCATTTT.

This clonotype was seen repeatedly, ten times or more. The chain employs TRBV9 and TRBJ2-1; D ambiguous. The CDR3 consists of 14 residues. The germline V gene encodes CDR1 SGDLS and CDR2 YYNGEE. V was pared by 6 bases and J by 8 bases, with 18 bases between. In DNA, the CDR3 is TGTGCCAGCACCGTGGACGGGTCCGTCCATGAGCAGTTCTTC. This translates into CASTVDGSVHEQFF.

This clonotype appeared many times. This rearrangement joins TRBV7-3 to TRBJ2-3; a weak D match, TRBD2 (6 bases). V lost 5 bases, J lost 6 bases, and 15 bases lay in between. This CDR3 contains 14 residues. Germline V gives CDR1 SGHTA, CDR2 FQGTGA. CDR3 sequence (DNA): TGTGCCAGCAGCCGAGCGGGTTCACCGGATACGCAGTATTTT. As protein: CASSRAGSPDTQYF.

This clonotype appeared many times. The rearrangement links TRBV7-9 to TRBJ1-2, with no clear D. The CDR3 covers 15 residues. V was pared by 3 bases and J by 3 bases, with 14 bases between. CDR1 and CDR2 from the germline V gene are SEHNR and FQNEAQ (reference sequence). The CDR3 bases are TGTGCCAGCAGCTTCTACCGGACCGCTGACTATGGCTACACCTTC. Its protein is CASSFYRTADYGYTF.

This clonotype has at least ten counts. The chain carries TRBV6-2 or TRBV6-3 and TRBJ1-2; TRBD1 agrees at 7 bases. This CDR3 is 17 amino acids long. Germline CDR1 is MNHEY and CDR2 is SVGEGT. The V segment lost 2 bases and the J segment 4 bases; nucleotides outside the gene matches: 13. The CDR3 reads CASSYPDYRDSFYGYTF. The CDR3 DNA is TGTGCCAGCAGTTACCCAGATTACAGGGACAGCTTCTATGGCTACACCTTC.

The chain carries TRBV7-9 and TRBJ2-2; weak D call: TRBD2 (6 bases). The CDR3 covers 16 residues. The germline gives CDR1 SEHNR, CDR2 FQNEAQ (reference sequence). Trimming took off 3 bases at V and 6 bases at J, with 17 bases between the two ends. CDR3 amino acids: CASSFGGSGTPGELFF. The CDR3 coding sequence is TGTGCCAGCAGCTTTGGGGGTTCCGGGACTCCCGGGGAGCTGTTTTTT.

This clonotype occurred a few times. V usage is TRBV20-1 and J usage is TRBJ1-5; 7 bases match TRBD1. Germline assignment: CDR1 DFQATT and CDR2 SNEGSKA (reference sequence). The trim removed 3 bases at V and 4 bases at J, leaving 9 bases unmatched. CDR3 length equals 15 residues. As DNA, the CDR3 is TGCAGTGCTAGCCCCCCGAGGGGGCGAAATCAGCCCCAGCATTTT. It is translated as CSASPPRGRNQPQHF.

This clonotype has ten or more counts. The chain employs TRBV20-1 and TRBJ2-1; 16 positions agree with TRBD2. There are 17 residues in the CDR3. Germline V CDR1 and CDR2: DFQATT, SNEGSKA (reference sequence). The ends lost 5 bases at V and 8 bases at J; junction bases unmatched: 12. CDR3 residues: CSAFLPGLAGGLDEQFF. DNA for the CDR3: TGCAGTGCTTTTCTCCCGGGACTAGCGGGGGGGCTCGATGAGCAGTTCTTC.

At least ten counts were recorded for this clonotype. This sequence joins TRBV7-2 and TRBJ2-5; 10 positions match TRBD1. Germline assignment: CDR1 SGHTA and CDR2 FQGNSA. The CDR3 length is 16 residues. J gave up 5 bases and V 1 base, and 7 bases lay outside the gene matches. The CDR3, as DNA: TGTGCCAGCAGCTTAGTGGACAGGGGGGTTGAGGAGACCCAGTACTTC. This translates into CASSLVDRGVEETQYF.

This sequence joins TRBV7-3 and TRBJ2-7; D tentatively reads TRBD1 or TRBD2 (7 bases each). This CDR3 has 15 amino acids. Trimming stripped 6 bases from V and 3 bases from J, with 18 bases between. Germline CDR1 reads SGHTA; CDR2 reads FQGTGA. This CDR3 reads CASSPGGDRDYEQYF. The CDR3, as DNA: TGTGCCAGCAGTCCGGGGGGCGACAGGGACTACGAGCAGTACTTC. The whole variable domain, remainder taken from reference TRBV7-3 and TRBJ2-7, is GAGVSQTPSNKVTEKGKYVELRCDPISGHTALYWYRQSLGQGPEFLIYFQGTGAADDSGLPNDRFFAVRPEGSVSTLKIQRTERGDSAVYLCASSPGGDRDYEQYFGPGTRLTVT.

The rearrangement joins TRBV12-3 or TRBV12-4 to TRBJ2-5; no definite D call. The CDR3 totals 13 residues. Trimming took 3 bases from V and 1 from J, leaving 6 bases between them. The CDR3 loop is CASSFRFQETQYF. DNA for the CDR3: TGTGCCAGCAGTTTCCGGTTCCAAGAGACCCAGTACTTC.

The table lists this clonotype with a few counts. This rearrangement joins TRBV2 to TRBJ2-6, with 10 bases that match TRBD1. Per germline, CDR1 SNHLY and CDR2 FYNNEI. Trimming at V came to 6 bases and at J to 2 bases, leaving 10 bases not matched to a gene. The CDR3 spans 18 residues. CDR3 DNA: TGTGCCAGCAGCTTCCTGGGGGACAGGGGACCTGGGGCCAACGTCCTGACTTTC. Translating gives CASSFLGDRGPGANVLTF. Complete variable domain (other parts from reference TRBV2 and TRBJ2-6): EPEVTQTPSHQVTQMGQEVILRCVPISNHLYFYWYRQILGQKVEFLVSFYNNEISEKSEIFDDQFSVERPDGSNFTLKIRSTKLEDSAMYFCASSFLGDRGPGANVLTFGAGSRLTVL.

At least ten counts were recorded for this clonotype. The rearrangement links TRBV5-1 to TRBJ2-5, with TRBD2 matching 12 bases. Germline V gene sequence: CDR1 SGHRS, CDR2 YFSETQ. The ends lost 4 bases at V and 5 bases at J; junction bases unmatched: 9. This CDR3 comprises 16 residues. CDR3 residues: CASSAGLAGGHETQYF. CDR3 bases: TGCGCCAGCAGCGCCGGGCTAGCGGGGGGGCACGAGACCCAGTACTTC.

This clonotype was seen a handful of times. The chain uses TRBV20-1 and TRBJ1-1; D not certain. This CDR3 comprises 14 residues. CDR1 and CDR2 (germline): DFQATT, SNEGSKA (reference sequence). Trimming removed 4 bases at V and 1 base at J, with 13 bases between. CDR3 protein: CSAIWVVKNTEAFF. The DNA for the CDR3 is TGCAGTGCTATTTGGGTCGTCAAGAACACTGAAGCTTTCTTT.

This clonotype was counted ten times or more. The genes are TRBV27 and TRBJ2-3, with 7 bases aligning to TRBD1. J gave up 4 bases and V 4 bases, and 8 bases lay outside the gene matches. This CDR3 is 15 amino acids long. Germline-derived CDR1 and CDR2 are MNHEY and SMNVEV (reference sequence). CDR3 DNA sequence: TGTGCCAGCAGTTCTCCGTTCGACAGGGCAGATACGCAGTATTTT. This sequence encodes CASSSPFDRADTQYF.

This clonotype was seen more than once but under ten times. The V and J genes are TRBV3-1 and TRBJ2-1, with D maybe TRBD1 (5 bases). This CDR3 contains 15 residues. The V end was cut by 1 base, the J end by 0 bases, with 7 bases between. CDR1 is LGHDT and CDR2 is YNNKEL in the germline V gene (reference sequence). CDR3 nucleotide sequence: TGTGCCAGCAGCCAAGGACAGAGCTCCTACAATGAGCAGTTCTTC. Protein product: CASSQGQSSYNEQFF.

This clonotype was detected many times. The genes are TRBV27 and TRBJ2-3, with 10 bases that match TRBD2. V lost 6 bases and J lost 3; bases outside the gene matches: 15. Per the germline V gene, CDR1 is MNHEY and CDR2 is SMNVEV (reference sequence). The CDR3 totals 18 residues. CDR3 nucleotides: TGTGCCAGCAGGCAGGTAGCGGGGGGCTCCATTTGGACAGATACGCAGTATTTT. Protein sequence: CASRQVAGGSIWTDTQYF.

This clonotype was detected ten times or more. V gene TRBV9 combines with J gene TRBJ2-1, with D hard to call. The CDR3 length is 13 residues. The germline CDR1 and CDR2 sequences are SGDLS and YYNGEE. V dropped 0 bases and J dropped 5 bases, with 6 bases sitting between them. CDR3 amino acids: CASSVGADNEQFF. The CDR3 DNA follows: TGTGCCAGCAGCGTAGGGGCCGACAATGAGCAGTTCTTC.

This clonotype was detected many times. The CDR3 spells CASSLGTGGFYGYTF. The CDR3 DNA is TGTGCCAGCAGCCTAGGGACAGGGGGCTTCTATGGCTACACCTTC. The V and J genes are TRBV11-2 and TRBJ1-2, with 12 bases lining up with TRBD1. This CDR3 is 15 amino acids long. The germline gives CDR1 SGHAT, CDR2 FQNNGV. After removal of 5 bases from V and 4 bases from J, the junction contained 5 bases not matched to a gene.

This chain links TRBV12-3 or TRBV12-4 with TRBJ1-5; 8 bases map to TRBD1. The CDR3 length is 14 residues. With 6 bases clipped from V and 7 bases from J, the junction kept 8 bases outside the gene matches. This CDR3 is CASSLTGAGQPQHF. CDR3 DNA sequence: TGTGCCAGCAGCCTGACAGGGGCAGGGCAGCCCCAGCATTTT.

V gene TRBV19 combines with J gene TRBJ1-2, with 8 bases that match TRBD1. The CDR3 runs to 14 residues. The V gene end was trimmed by 7 bases and the J gene end by 2 bases; junction bases not matched to a gene: 6. Germline V gene sequence: CDR1 LNHDA, CDR2 SQIVND (reference sequence). Here the CDR3 DNA reads TGTGCCAGTATCGACAGGGGATTGAACTATGGCTACACCTTC. Translation gives CASIDRGLNYGYTF.